The source of this T cell receptor (beta chain) is a study of cytomegalovirus exposure and HLA in healthy donors. PCR employed 60 Vbeta and 13 Jbeta primers. Libraries were prepared by immunoSEQ multiplex PCR; TCRdb keeps only in-frame clonotypes and omits some of them. Seen here are about 170,000 clones, 65% to 85% observed once, and the top ten hold 4.5%. On this clone itself: Its antigen is undetermined.

General observations from the study: Previous analysis showed most TCR beta V segments were productive about 90% or about 30% of the time. Later on, analysis showed that most CMV-associated TCR beta chains appeared to be HLA-restricted. Later analysis placed DRB1 highest and HLA-C lowest in TCR association rates, which differed by HLA locus.

Input material: PBMCs. This TCR came from a woman between 45 and 65 years old in good health and CMV-seropositive.

The CDR3 reads CASRQGFNSPLHF. CDR3 nucleotides: TGTGCCAGCAGACAGGGGTTTAATTCACCCCTCCACTTT. The chain is built from TRBV6-5 and TRBJ1-6; 7 bases fit TRBD1. The CDR3 is 13 residues long. Unmatched junction bases numbered 2, after V lost 6 bases and J lost 6 bases. Per germline, CDR1 MNHEY and CDR2 SVGAGI.